These T cell receptor beta chains were read from a single sample in a study of T-cell reconstitution after alpha-beta-depleted transplantation in children. TCRdb re-derived calls from the PCR reads in MiXCR, one entry per CDR3 protein. The sample has about 360,000 distinct CDR3 sequences; 10% to 15% are singletons. The sequencing here drew on PBMCs, taken from the stem cell graft. These TCRs come from a human donor who donated a stem cell graft to a child with Fanconi anemia. Both conserved end residues are part of each CDR3. D genes are given only for firm matches. A clone size is listed for some rows: how often the clone was seen (once, few, many), or a class if it is expanded.

clone_size,j_call,d_call,cdr3_length,v_call,cdr3_aa,cdr3_nt
few,TRBJ2-2,TRBD2,14,TRBV30,CAWSVSSGGGELFF,TGTGCCTGGAGTGTTTCTAGCGGGGGCGGGGAGCTGTTTTTT
few,TRBJ2-1,.,13,TRBV29-1,CSALSGTASEQFF,TGCAGCGCACTAAGCGGGACAGCAAGTGAGCAGTTCTTC
.,TRBJ2-5,.,16,TRBV4-3,CASSQDTTGLQETQYF,TGCGCCAGCAGCCAAGATACGACGGGCCTACAAGAGACCCAGTACTTC
many,TRBJ2-7,TRBD1,14,TRBV7-6,CASSFRDRAYEQYF,TGTGCCAGCAGCTTCCGGGACAGGGCGTACGAGCAGTACTTC
.,TRBJ1-4,.,14,TRBV12-3/TRBV12-4,CASNRAGLNEKLFF,TGTGCCAGCAACCGGGCAGGACTGAATGAAAAACTGTTTTTT
few,TRBJ1-5,.,14,TRBV20-1,CSARGRYSNQPQHF,TGCAGTGCTAGGGGGCGGTATAGCAATCAGCCCCAGCATTTT
.,TRBJ2-7,.,13,TRBV3-1,CASSQERAYEQYF,TGTGCCAGCAGCCAAGAGAGGGCCTACGAGCAGTACTTC
few,TRBJ1-1,TRBD1,15,TRBV5-6,CASSSGGFHQLEAFF,TGTGCCAGCAGCTCAGGGGGTTTTCATCAACTTGAAGCTTTCTTT
few,TRBJ1-1,.,17,TRBV11-2,CASSSTRGGNMNTEAFF,TGTGCCAGCAGCTCGACTAGGGGTGGGAACATGAACACTGAAGCTTTCTTT
many,TRBJ2-7,.,14,TRBV7-8,CASSLVGESYEQYF,TGTGCCAGCAGCTTAGTTGGGGAGTCCTACGAGCAGTACTTC
few,TRBJ1-1,.,14,TRBV6-1,CASRPLFGNTEAFF,TGTGCCAGCAGACCCCTTTTTGGGAACACTGAAGCTTTCTTT
few,TRBJ1-3,.,15,TRBV9,CASSPLDGYGNTIYF,TGTGCCAGCAGCCCCCTTGATGGGTACGGAAACACCATATATTTT
few,TRBJ2-7,.,13,TRBV12-3/TRBV12-4,CASSAGPYYEQYF,TGTGCCAGCAGTGCCGGGCCTTACTACGAGCAGTACTTC
many,TRBJ2-1,.,15,TRBV28,CASSLFGAAYNEQFF,TGTGCCAGCAGTTTATTCGGGGCAGCCTACAATGAGCAGTTCTTC
.,TRBJ1-1,.,16,TRBV28,CASSFGGASTNTEAFF,TGTGCCAGCAGTTTCGGCGGGGCGTCAACGAACACTGAAGCTTTCTTT
few,TRBJ1-4,.,15,TRBV5-1,CASSLRAGEDEKLFF,TGCGCCAGCAGCTTGAGGGCAGGGGAGGATGAAAAACTGTTTTTT
once,TRBJ2-7,TRBD1,14,TRBV18,CASSRDRVAYEQYF,TGTGCCAGCTCACGGGACAGGGTAGCCTACGAGCAGTACTTC
.,TRBJ1-1,TRBD1,17,TRBV5-1,CASSLVPRTGGETEAFF,TGCGCCAGCAGCTTAGTCCCCCGGACAGGAGGGGAAACTGAAGCTTTCTTT
few,TRBJ2-1,.,14,TRBV7-2,CASSPQGGEDEQFF,TGTGCCAGCAGCCCCCAGGGGGGTGAGGATGAGCAGTTCTTC
few,TRBJ2-1,.,15,TRBV9,CASNEVTSSYNEQFF,TGTGCCAGCAACGAGGTTACTAGCTCCTACAATGAGCAGTTCTTC
few,TRBJ2-1,.,15,TRBV6-5,CASSFLAGPRNEQFF,TGTGCCAGCAGTTTCTTGGCGGGGCCAAGAAATGAGCAGTTCTTC
.,TRBJ1-2,TRBD1,12,TRBV30,CAWVTGVYGYTF,TGTGCCTGGGTTACAGGGGTTTATGGCTACACCTTC
few,TRBJ1-5,.,13,TRBV7-2,CASSLSYNQPQHF,TGTGCCAGCAGCTTAAGTTACAATCAGCCCCAGCATTTT
.,TRBJ1-2,.,13,TRBV2,CASSVGGNYGYTF,TGTGCCAGCAGTGTGGGGGGAAACTATGGCTACACCTTC
few,TRBJ2-7,.,16,TRBV9,CASSVKSPDRIYEQYF,TGTGCCAGCAGCGTAAAGTCCCCAGACAGGATCTACGAGCAGTACTTC
.,TRBJ1-5,.,17,TRBV7-8,CASSLIVRQGGNQPQHF,TGTGCCAGCAGCTTAATAGTTCGGCAGGGAGGAAATCAGCCCCAGCATTTT
.,TRBJ2-7,.,15,TRBV6-5,CASSSLGGGRYEQYF,TGTGCCAGCAGTTCCCTTGGTGGGGGGAGGTACGAGCAGTACTTC
few,TRBJ1-1,.,14,TRBV5-6,CASSLLQDTSEAFF,TGTGCCAGCAGCTTGTTACAGGATACTTCTGAAGCTTTCTTT
many,TRBJ1-2,.,16,TRBV12-3/TRBV12-4,CASSPQGSGSGYGYTF,TGTGCCAGCAGTCCCCAGGGGAGCGGGTCGGGCTATGGCTACACCTTC
.,TRBJ2-1,.,13,TRBV12-5,CASSDWAYNEQFF,TGTGCTAGCTCAGATTGGGCCTACAATGAGCAGTTCTTC
.,TRBJ1-1,.,13,TRBV5-1,CASSPRVSTEAFF,TGCGCCAGCAGCCCCAGGGTCAGCACTGAAGCTTTCTTT
few,TRBJ1-6,.,15,TRBV7-2,CASSLALTGRSPLHF,TGTGCCAGCAGCTTAGCTCTGACGGGACGGTCACCCCTCCACTTT
.,TRBJ2-1,.,14,TRBV11-2,CASSLAWSVDEQFF,TGTGCCAGCAGCTTAGCATGGAGCGTCGATGAGCAGTTCTTC